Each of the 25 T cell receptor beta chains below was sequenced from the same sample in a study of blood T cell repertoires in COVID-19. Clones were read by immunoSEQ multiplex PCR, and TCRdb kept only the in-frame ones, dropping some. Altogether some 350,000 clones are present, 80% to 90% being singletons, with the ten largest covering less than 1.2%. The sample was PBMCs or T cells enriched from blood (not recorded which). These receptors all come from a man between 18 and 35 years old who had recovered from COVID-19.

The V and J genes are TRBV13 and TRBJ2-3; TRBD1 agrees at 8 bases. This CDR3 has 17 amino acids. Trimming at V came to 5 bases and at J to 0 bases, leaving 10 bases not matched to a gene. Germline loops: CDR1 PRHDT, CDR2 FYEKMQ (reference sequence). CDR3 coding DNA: TGTGCCAGCAGCCTAGCGCTCCGACAGGGGAGCACAGATACGCAGTATTTT. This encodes CASSLALRQGSTDTQYF.

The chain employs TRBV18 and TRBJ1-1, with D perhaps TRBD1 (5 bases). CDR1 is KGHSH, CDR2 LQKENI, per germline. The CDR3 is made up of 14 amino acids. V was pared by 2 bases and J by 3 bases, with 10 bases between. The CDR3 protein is CASSPNRLDTEAFF. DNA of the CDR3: TGTGCCAGCTCACCAAACAGGTTGGACACTGAAGCTTTCTTT.

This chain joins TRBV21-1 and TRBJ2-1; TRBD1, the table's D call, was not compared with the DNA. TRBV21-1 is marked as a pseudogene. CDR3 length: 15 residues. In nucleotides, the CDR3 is TGTGCCAGCAGCAATTGGCAGAACAGCTACAATGAGCAGTTCTTC. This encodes CASSNWQNSYNEQFF.

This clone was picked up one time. The CDR3 protein is CASSYSITGGFGTIYF. CDR3 DNA sequence: TGTGCCAGCAGTTACTCGATAACAGGGGGATTCGGCACCATATATTTT. V is TRBV6-5 and J is TRBJ1-3, with 8 bases lining up with TRBD1. Germline V gives CDR1 MNHEY, CDR2 SVGAGI. The length of the CDR3 is 16 residues. V trimming: 0 bases; J trimming: 9 bases; junction bases outside the gene matches: 10.

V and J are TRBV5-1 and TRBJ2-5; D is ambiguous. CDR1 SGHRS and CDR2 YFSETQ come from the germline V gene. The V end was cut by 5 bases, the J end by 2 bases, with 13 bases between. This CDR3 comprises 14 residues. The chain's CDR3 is CASRLRPSQETQYF. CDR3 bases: TGCGCCAGCAGACTGAGGCCGTCTCAAGAGACCCAGTACTTC.

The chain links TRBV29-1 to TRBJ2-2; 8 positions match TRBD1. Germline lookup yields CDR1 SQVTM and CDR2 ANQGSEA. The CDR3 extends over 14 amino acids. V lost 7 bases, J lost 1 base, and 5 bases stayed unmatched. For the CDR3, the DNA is TGCAGCGGTATCGACAGGGGGAACACCGGGGAGCTGTTTTTT. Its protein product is CSGIDRGNTGELFF.

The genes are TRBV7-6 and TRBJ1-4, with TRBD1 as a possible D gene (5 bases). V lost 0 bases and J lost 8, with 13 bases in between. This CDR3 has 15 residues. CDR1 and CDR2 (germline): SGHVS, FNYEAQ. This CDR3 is CASSLAVGAGEKLFF. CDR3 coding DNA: TGTGCCAGCAGCTTAGCCGTAGGGGCAGGCGAAAAACTGTTTTTT.

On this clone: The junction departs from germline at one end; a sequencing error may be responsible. CDR3 bases: TGTGCCAGCAGTCCTTCCGACAGAAAGCCCCTTTTC. It yields the protein CASSPSDRKPLF. V and J are TRBV12-3 or TRBV12-4 and TRBJ1-2, with D tentatively TRBD1 (5 bases). The CDR3 loop spans 12 amino acids.

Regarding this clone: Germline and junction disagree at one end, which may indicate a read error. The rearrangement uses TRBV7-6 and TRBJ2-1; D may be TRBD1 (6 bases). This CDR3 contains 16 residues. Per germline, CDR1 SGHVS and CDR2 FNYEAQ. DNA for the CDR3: TGTGCCAGCAGCGCCGGACAGTTTGGATCCTCCAATGAGCAGTTCTTC. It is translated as CASSAGQFGSSNEQFF. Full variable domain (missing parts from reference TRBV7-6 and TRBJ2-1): GAGVSQSPRYKVTKRGQDVALRCDPISGHVSLYWYRQALGQGPEFLTYFNYEAQQDKSGLPNDRFSAERPEGSISTLTIQRTEQRDSAMYRCASSAGQFGSSNEQFFGPGTRLTVL.

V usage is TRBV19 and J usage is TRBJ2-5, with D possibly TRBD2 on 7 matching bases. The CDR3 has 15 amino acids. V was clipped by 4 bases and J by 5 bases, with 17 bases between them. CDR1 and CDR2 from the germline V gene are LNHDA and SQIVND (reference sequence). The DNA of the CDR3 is TGTGCCAGTAGTAAGTGGGGGGGCAGGATGGAGACCCAGTACTTC. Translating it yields CASSKWGGRMETQYF. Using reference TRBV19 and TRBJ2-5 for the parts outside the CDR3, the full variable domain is DGGITQSPKYLFRKEGQNVTLSCEQNLNHDAMYWYRQDPGQGLRLIYYSQIVNDFQKGDIAEGYSVSREKKESFPLTVTSAQKNPTAFYLCASSKWGGRMETQYFGPGTRLLVL.

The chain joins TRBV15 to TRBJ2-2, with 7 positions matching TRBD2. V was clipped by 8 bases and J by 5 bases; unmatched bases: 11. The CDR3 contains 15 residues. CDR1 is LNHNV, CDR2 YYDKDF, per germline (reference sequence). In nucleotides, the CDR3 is TGTGCCACCCGGAAGTCCGGGGGGTCGACCGGGGAGCTGTTTTTT. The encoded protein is CATRKSGGSTGELFF.

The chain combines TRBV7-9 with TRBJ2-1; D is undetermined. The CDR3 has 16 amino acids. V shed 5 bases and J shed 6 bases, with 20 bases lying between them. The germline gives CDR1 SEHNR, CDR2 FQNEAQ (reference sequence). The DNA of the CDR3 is TGTGCCAGCAGCCGCCAGTTGGGCAGGCAAGCCAATGAGCAGTTCTTC. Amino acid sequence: CASSRQLGRQANEQFF.

The CDR3 protein is CASSKVAGGGGEQFF. The CDR3 DNA reads TGTGCCAGTAGCAAGGTAGCGGGAGGCGGGGGTGAGCAGTTCTTC. V usage is TRBV19 and J usage is TRBJ2-1; 10 bases agree with TRBD2. There are 15 residues in the CDR3. The germline V gene encodes CDR1 LNHDA and CDR2 SQIVND (reference sequence). The junction had 11 bases not matched to a gene; V was cut back by 6 bases and J by 9 bases.

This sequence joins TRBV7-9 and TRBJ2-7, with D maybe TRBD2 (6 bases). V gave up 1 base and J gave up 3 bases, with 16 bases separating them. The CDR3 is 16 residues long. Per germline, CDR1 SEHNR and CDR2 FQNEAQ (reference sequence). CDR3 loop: CASSLDEEGSYYEQYF. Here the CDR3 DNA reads TGTGCCAGCAGCTTAGATGAGGAGGGGAGTTACTACGAGCAGTACTTC.

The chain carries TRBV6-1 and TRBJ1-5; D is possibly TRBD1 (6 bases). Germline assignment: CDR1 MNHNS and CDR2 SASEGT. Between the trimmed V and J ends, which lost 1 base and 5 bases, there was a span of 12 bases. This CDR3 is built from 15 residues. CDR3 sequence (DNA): TGTGCCAGCAGTGAAGGGGACATCTCAGATCAGCCCCAGCATTTT. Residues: CASSEGDISDQPQHF.

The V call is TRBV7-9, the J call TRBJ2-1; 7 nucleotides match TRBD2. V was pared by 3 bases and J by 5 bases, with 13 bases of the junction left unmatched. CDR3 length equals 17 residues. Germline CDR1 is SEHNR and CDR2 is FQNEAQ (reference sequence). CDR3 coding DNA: TGTGCCAGCAGCTTTGGCGGGAGTAGCCGCGTCCACAATGAGCAGTTCTTC. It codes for CASSFGGSSRVHNEQFF.

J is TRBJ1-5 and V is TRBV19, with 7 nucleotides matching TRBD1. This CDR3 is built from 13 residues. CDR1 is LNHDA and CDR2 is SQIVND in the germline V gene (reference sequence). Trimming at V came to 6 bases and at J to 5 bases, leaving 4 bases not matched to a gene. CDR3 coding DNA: TGTGCCAGTAGCTCAACAGGGGATCAGCCCCAGCATTTT. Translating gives CASSSTGDQPQHF.

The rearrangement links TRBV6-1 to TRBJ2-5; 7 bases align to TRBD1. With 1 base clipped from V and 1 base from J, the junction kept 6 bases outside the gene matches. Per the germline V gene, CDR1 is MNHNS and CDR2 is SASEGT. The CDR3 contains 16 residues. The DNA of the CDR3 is TGTGCCAGCAGTGAAGAATGGGGACAGATCCAAGAGACCCAGTACTTC. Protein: CASSEEWGQIQETQYF.

The CDR3 reads CAWSLWANEQFF. CDR3 bases: TGTGCCTGGAGTCTATGGGCGAATGAGCAGTTCTTC. The V call is TRBV30, the J call TRBJ2-1; D remains unclear. V was cut by 2 bases and J by 7 bases, with 9 bases left in between. This CDR3 is built from 12 residues. Germline CDR1 is GTSNPN and CDR2 is SVGIG (reference sequence).

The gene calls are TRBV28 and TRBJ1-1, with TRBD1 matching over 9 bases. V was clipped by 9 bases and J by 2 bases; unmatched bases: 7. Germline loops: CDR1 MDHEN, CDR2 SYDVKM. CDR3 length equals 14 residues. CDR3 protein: CASLPGQGNTEAFF. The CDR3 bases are TGTGCCAGTCTGCCGGGACAGGGAAACACTGAAGCTTTCTTT.

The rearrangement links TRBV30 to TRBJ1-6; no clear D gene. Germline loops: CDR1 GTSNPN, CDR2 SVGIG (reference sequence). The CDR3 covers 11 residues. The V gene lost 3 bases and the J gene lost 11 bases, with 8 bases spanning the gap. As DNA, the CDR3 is TGTGCCTGGAGGGCAGACACACCCCTCCACTTT. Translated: CAWRADTPLHF. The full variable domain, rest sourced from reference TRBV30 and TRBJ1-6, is SQTIHQWPATLVQPVGSPLSLECTVEGTSNPNLYWYRQAAGRGLQLLFYSVGIGQISSEVPQNLSASRPQDRQFILSSKKLLLSDSGFYLCAWRADTPLHFGNGTRLTVT.

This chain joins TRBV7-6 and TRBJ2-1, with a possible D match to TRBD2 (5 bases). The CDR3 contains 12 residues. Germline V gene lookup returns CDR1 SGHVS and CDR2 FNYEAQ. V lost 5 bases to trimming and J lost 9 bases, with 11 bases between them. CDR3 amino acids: CASSTRAGEQFF. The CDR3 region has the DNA TGTGCCAGCAGCACCCGGGCGGGTGAGCAGTTCTTC.

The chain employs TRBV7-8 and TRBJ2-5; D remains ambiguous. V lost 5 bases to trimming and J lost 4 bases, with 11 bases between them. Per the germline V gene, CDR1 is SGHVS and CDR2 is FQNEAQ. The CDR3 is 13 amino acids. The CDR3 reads CASSPRRGETQYF. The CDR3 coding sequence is TGTGCCAGCAGCCCCCGTAGAGGAGAGACCCAGTACTTC.

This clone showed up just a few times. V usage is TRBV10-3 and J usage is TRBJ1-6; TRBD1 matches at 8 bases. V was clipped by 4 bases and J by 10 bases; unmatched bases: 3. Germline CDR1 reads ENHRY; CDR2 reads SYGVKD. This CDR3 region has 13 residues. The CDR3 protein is CAISGQGLSPLHF. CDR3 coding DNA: TGTGCCATCAGTGGACAGGGGTTGTCACCCCTCCACTTT.

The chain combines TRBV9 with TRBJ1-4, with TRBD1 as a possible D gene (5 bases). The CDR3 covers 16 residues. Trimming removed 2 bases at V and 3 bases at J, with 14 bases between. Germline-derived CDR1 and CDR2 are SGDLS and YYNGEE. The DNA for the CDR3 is TGTGCCAGCAGCGTGGGGCAGGGTGCAGCTAATGAAAAACTGTTTTTT. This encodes CASSVGQGAANEKLFF.